These 15 T cell receptor beta chains came from one sample sequenced in a study of early T cells in non-severe SARS-CoV-2 infection. A single record per CDR3 protein comes from TCRdb applying MiXCR to the 5' RACE reads. The profile covers just over 80,000 distinct CDR3 sequences, with approximately 13% appearing a single time and about 1.4% taken by the ten largest. Sequencing was performed on whole blood. The receptors come from an adult who was a healthcare worker with PCR-confirmed SARS-CoV-2 infection or an uninfected control (not recorded which).

This clonotype was detected a few times. The chain recombines TRBV7-8 with TRBJ2-2; D remains ambiguous. The CDR3 has 15 amino acids. The V gene lost 0 bases and the J gene lost 4 bases, with 9 bases spanning the gap. Germline CDR1 SGHVS, CDR2 FQNEAQ. The DNA for the CDR3 is TGTGCCAGCAGCTTAGCCCTAGGCCGCACCGGGGAGCTGTTTTTT. It codes for CASSLALGRTGELFF.

This chain connects TRBV2 to TRBJ1-4; perhaps TRBD1 as D (6 bases). This CDR3 contains 13 residues. V gave up 7 bases and J gave up 13 bases, with 19 bases separating them. CDR1 and CDR2 (germline): SNHLY, FYNNEI. This CDR3 is CASTTTGSSGLFF. The DNA for the CDR3 is TGTGCCAGCACCACCACAGGGTCTTCGGGACTGTTTTTT.

The chain employs TRBV20-1 and TRBJ1-4; 7 bases fit TRBD1. The CDR3 has 16 residues. Trimming took 0 bases from V and 3 from J; bases not matched to a gene: 7. CDR1 is DFQATT and CDR2 is SNEGSKA in the germline V gene (reference sequence). CDR3 amino acids: CSARDRQGMANEKLFF. The DNA for the CDR3 is TGCAGTGCTAGAGATCGACAGGGTATGGCTAATGAAAAACTGTTTTTT.

This clonotype was seen a few times. The J gene is TRBJ2-1, the V gene TRBV10-3, with 8 bases fitting TRBD2. This CDR3 region has 16 residues. With 4 bases clipped from V and 4 bases from J, the junction kept 9 bases outside the gene matches. CDR1 is ENHRY and CDR2 is SYGVKD in the germline V gene. The CDR3 sequence is CAISGRRGEVYNEQFF. The CDR3 region has the DNA TGTGCCATCAGTGGCCGGCGGGGGGAAGTTTACAATGAGCAGTTCTTC.

The chain is built from TRBV6-1 and TRBJ1-1; TRBD1 is a possible D gene (5 bases). Germline V gene sequence: CDR1 MNHNS, CDR2 SASEGT. V was trimmed by 0 bases and J by 8 bases, leaving 13 bases between them. The CDR3 contains 14 residues. The DNA of the CDR3 is TGTGCCAGCAGTGAAGCGCTTCCGGACATCGAAGCTTTCTTT. Encoded protein: CASSEALPDIEAFF.

This clonotype occurred a few times. The genes are TRBV5-1 and TRBJ2-5; D possibly corresponds to TRBD2 (6 bases). Germline CDR1 and CDR2: SGHRS and YFSETQ. The CDR3 is made up of 13 amino acids. Trimming stripped 4 bases from V and 2 bases from J, with 9 bases between. The CDR3 spells CASSAGLQETQYF. Here the CDR3 DNA reads TGCGCCAGCAGCGCGGGACTTCAAGAGACCCAGTACTTC.

The sample holds many counts of this clonotype. The chain recombines TRBV28 with TRBJ2-7; D is possibly TRBD1 (5 bases). V shed 1 base and J shed 0 bases, with 7 bases lying between them. Germline CDR1 and CDR2: MDHEN and SYDVKM. This CDR3 is built from 14 residues. CDR3 in amino acids: CASSLYDSSYEQYF. The CDR3, as DNA: TGTGCCAGCAGTTTATACGACAGCTCCTACGAGCAGTACTTC. Together with reference TRBV28 and TRBJ2-7, the CDR3 gives the full variable domain: DVKVTQSSRYLVKRTGEKVFLECVQDMDHENMFWYRQDPGLGLRLIYFSYDVKMKEKGDIPEGYSVSREKKERFSLILESASTNQTSMYLCASSLYDSSYEQYFGPGTRLTVT.

This chain connects TRBV18 to TRBJ1-5; D call uncertain. Trimming pared 3 bases from V and 4 bases from J, leaving 13 bases between. The germline V gene encodes CDR1 KGHSH and CDR2 LQKENI. The CDR3 is 15 amino acids. The CDR3 sequence: CASSPAGRSNQPQHF. CDR3 in DNA: TGTGCCAGCTCACCGGCCGGACGGTCAAATCAGCCCCAGCATTTT.

There are many counts of this clonotype. The rearrangement links TRBV11-2 to TRBJ2-7; 7 bases are a match to TRBD1. J gave up 0 bases and V 10 bases, and 12 bases lay outside the gene matches. The germline CDR1 and CDR2 sequences are SGHAT and FQNNGV. The CDR3 spans 15 residues. CDR3 in DNA: TGTGCCACCACCTACGGGGCAGGGGGCTCCTACGAGCAGTACTTC. It encodes CATTYGAGGSYEQYF.

This clonotype has a handful of counts. The chain carries TRBV5-1 and TRBJ1-2; 9 bases align to TRBD1. This CDR3 region has 14 residues. CDR1 and CDR2 from the germline V gene are SGHRS and YFSETQ. V dropped 0 bases and J dropped 6; count of bases not matched to a gene: 3. CDR3 loop: CASSLEGTGNGYTF. The CDR3 nucleotides read TGCGCCAGCAGCTTGGAAGGGACAGGGAATGGCTACACCTTC.

This clonotype was seen a handful of times. The chain combines TRBV7-2 with TRBJ2-3, with TRBD2 matching over 7 bases. V dropped 3 bases and J dropped 1; count of bases not matched to a gene: 4. There are 15 residues in the CDR3. The germline V gene encodes CDR1 SGHTA and CDR2 FQGNSA. The CDR3 DNA is TGTGCCAGCAGCTTTAGAACTAGCGGCACAGATACGCAGTATTTT. Its protein is CASSFRTSGTDTQYF.

Many counts were recorded for this clonotype. This chain connects TRBV6-1 to TRBJ2-1; 16 bases map to TRBD2. CDR3 length: 15 residues. The ends lost 0 bases at V and 15 bases at J; junction bases unmatched: 5. From germline, CDR1 is MNHNS and CDR2 SASEGT. CDR3 sequence reads: CASSEAGLAGGRRFF. The CDR3 DNA reads as TGTGCCAGCAGTGAAGCGGGACTAGCGGGGGGGCGTAGGTTCTTC.

The CDR3 DNA reads as TGTGCCACCAGCACCGATCAAGAGACCCAGTACTTC. Protein: CATSTDQETQYF. The V and J genes are TRBV15 and TRBJ2-5; D gene ambiguous. The CDR3 runs to 12 residues. Germline-derived CDR1 and CDR2 are LNHNV and YYDKDF (reference sequence). V was pared by 4 bases and J by 2 bases, with 5 bases between.

This clonotype was counted many times. The chain employs TRBV12-3 or TRBV12-4 and TRBJ1-1; the match to TRBD1 covers 9 bases. The CDR3 loop spans 17 amino acids. V gave up 5 bases and J gave up 1 base; unmatched junction bases: 11. For the CDR3, the DNA is TGTGCCAGCAGTCCCTATCCCGGGACAGGGACGAACACTGAAGCTTTCTTT. Protein sequence: CASSPYPGTGTNTEAFF.

This clonotype was observed many times. V is TRBV6-5 and J is TRBJ1-4; no firm D call. Germline V gives CDR1 MNHEY, CDR2 SVGAGI. V lost 0 bases and J 8 bases, leaving 13 bases between the germline ends. This CDR3 has 15 residues. The CDR3 is CASSYSTSFGEKLFF. The CDR3, as DNA: TGTGCCAGCAGTTACTCCACTTCCTTCGGCGAAAAACTGTTTTTT.